This is a list of T cell receptor beta chains from one sample in a study of CD8+ T cells in alopecia areata. Data came from immunoSEQ multiplex PCR; TCRdb stores just in-frame clones and leaves some out. The data show under 200,000 clones, about 60% seen once. The source material was CD4+ T cells sorted from blood, sampled at week 24, from a patient treated with tofacitinib. These TCRs come from a human donor with alopecia areata. Both conserved end residues are part of each CDR3. Fields, in order: D gene, V gene, clone size, J gene, CDR3 protein, CDR3 DNA. D genes are given only for firm matches. Size is omitted from some rows. Given values are once, few, many or a class for expanded clones.

D gene: -
V gene: TRBV7-9
clone size: -
J gene: TRBJ1-2
CDR3 protein: CASSLGAQLGYTF
CDR3 DNA: TGTGCCAGCAGCTTAGGCGCGCAGCTTGGCTACACCTTC

D gene: TRBD2
V gene: TRBV6-5
clone size: once
J gene: TRBJ2-5
CDR3 protein: CASSYVAGGRGKTQYF
CDR3 DNA: TGTGCCAGCAGTTACGTGGCGGGGGGCCGGGGGAAGACCCAGTACTTC

D gene: TRBD2
V gene: TRBV30
clone size: -
J gene: TRBJ2-3
CDR3 protein: CAWKAGGNADTQYF
CDR3 DNA: TGTGCCTGGAAAGCGGGGGGGAACGCAGATACGCAGTATTTT

D gene: -
V gene: TRBV29-1
clone size: few
J gene: TRBJ2-3
CDR3 protein: CSVEEGSTDTQYF
CDR3 DNA: TGCAGCGTTGAAGAGGGTAGCACAGATACGCAGTATTTT

D gene: -
V gene: TRBV29-1
clone size: few
J gene: TRBJ2-7
CDR3 protein: CSVEWLNSYEQYF
CDR3 DNA: TGCAGCGTTGAATGGCTGAATTCCTACGAGCAGTACTTC

D gene: -
V gene: TRBV18
clone size: -
J gene: TRBJ1-1
CDR3 protein: CASSLHPQGTEAFF
CDR3 DNA: TGTGCCAGCTCACTCCACCCACAGGGAACTGAAGCTTTCTTT

D gene: -
V gene: TRBV15
clone size: -
J gene: TRBJ2-7
CDR3 protein: CATSRDGRTLYEQYF
CDR3 DNA: TGTGCCACCAGCAGAGATGGGAGGACGTTGTACGAGCAGTACTTC

D gene: -
V gene: TRBV27
clone size: -
J gene: TRBJ1-6
CDR3 protein: CASSVNQGLDSPLHF
CDR3 DNA: TGTGCCAGCAGTGTCAACCAGGGGCTCGACTCACCCCTCCACTTT

D gene: -
V gene: TRBV5-1
clone size: -
J gene: TRBJ2-6
CDR3 protein: CASSSEEVAGANVLTF
CDR3 DNA: TGCGCCAGCAGCTCGGAGGAGGTTGCTGGGGCCAACGTCCTGACTTTC

D gene: -
V gene: TRBV11-2
clone size: -
J gene: TRBJ2-2
CDR3 protein: CASSPRAGKTGELFF
CDR3 DNA: TGTGCCAGCAGCCCTCGGGCAGGGAAGACCGGGGAGCTGTTTTTT

D gene: -
V gene: TRBV6-1
clone size: -
J gene: TRBJ1-5
CDR3 protein: CASSALQGNQPQHF
CDR3 DNA: TGTGCCAGCAGTGCGTTACAGGGTAATCAGCCCCAGCATTTT

D gene: TRBD1
V gene: TRBV15
clone size: -
J gene: TRBJ1-2
CDR3 protein: CATSADHGTEYYGYTF
CDR3 DNA: TGTGCCACCAGCGCGGACCATGGGACAGAGTACTATGGCTACACCTTC

D gene: TRBD1
V gene: TRBV7-9
clone size: -
J gene: TRBJ1-6
CDR3 protein: CASSSQWTGGGSYNSPLHF
CDR3 DNA: TGTGCCAGCAGCTCACAATGGACAGGGGGCGGCTCCTATAATTCACCCCTCCACTTT

D gene: -
V gene: TRBV23-1
clone size: -
J gene: TRBJ2-2
CDR3 protein: CASSQNGTRNTGELFF
CDR3 DNA: TGCGCCAGCAGTCAAAACGGGACCAGGAACACCGGGGAGCTGTTTTTT

D gene: TRBD1
V gene: TRBV27
clone size: -
J gene: TRBJ1-2
CDR3 protein: CASSLAALGQGAGGYTF
CDR3 DNA: TGTGCCAGCAGTTTAGCCGCCCTGGGACAGGGGGCTGGTGGCTACACCTTC

D gene: -
V gene: TRBV7-3
clone size: -
J gene: TRBJ2-3
CDR3 protein: CASSLGPDTQYF
CDR3 DNA: TGTGCCAGCAGCTTAGGTCCGGATACGCAGTATTTT

D gene: -
V gene: TRBV7-9
clone size: -
J gene: TRBJ1-5
CDR3 protein: CASTIGDQPQHF
CDR3 DNA: TGTGCCAGCACCATAGGGGACCAGCCCCAGCATTTT

D gene: TRBD1
V gene: TRBV5-1
clone size: few
J gene: TRBJ2-5
CDR3 protein: CASSRGQDETQYF
CDR3 DNA: TGCGCCAGCAGCCGAGGACAGGATGAGACCCAGTACTTC

D gene: TRBD1
V gene: TRBV29-1
clone size: -
J gene: TRBJ2-3
CDR3 protein: CSVMGQGMHTQYF
CDR3 DNA: TGCAGCGTGATGGGACAGGGTATGCATACGCAGTATTTT

D gene: TRBD1
V gene: TRBV6-5
clone size: -
J gene: TRBJ2-7
CDR3 protein: CAISSGTVRGEQYF
CDR3 DNA: TGTGCCATCTCCTCCGGGACAGTCCGGGGTGAGCAGTACTTC

D gene: -
V gene: TRBV30
clone size: few
J gene: TRBJ1-5
CDR3 protein: CAWSRGGQPQHF
CDR3 DNA: TGTGCCTGGAGCAGGGGAGGGCAGCCCCAGCATTTT

D gene: -
V gene: TRBV30
clone size: few
J gene: TRBJ1-5
CDR3 protein: CAWSDSANQPQHF
CDR3 DNA: TGTGCCTGGAGTGACAGCGCGAATCAGCCCCAGCATTTT

D gene: -
V gene: TRBV30
clone size: few
J gene: TRBJ2-3
CDR3 protein: CAWSGGTTDTQYF
CDR3 DNA: TGTGCCTGGAGCGGGGGCACCACAGATACGCAGTATTTT

D gene: -
V gene: TRBV5-1
clone size: -
J gene: TRBJ2-5
CDR3 protein: CASSVKGRGPSYQETQYF
CDR3 DNA: TGCGCCAGCAGCGTCAAAGGTAGAGGGCCATCGTACCAAGAGACCCAGTACTTC

D gene: -
V gene: TRBV5-1
clone size: -
J gene: TRBJ2-7
CDR3 protein: CASSLGHQGGTYEQYF
CDR3 DNA: TGCGCCAGCAGCTTGGGACACCAGGGTGGCACCTACGAGCAGTACTTC

D gene: -
V gene: TRBV5-6
clone size: -
J gene: TRBJ1-1
CDR3 protein: CASSPDKLNTEAFF
CDR3 DNA: TGTGCCAGCAGCCCGGACAAGCTGAACACTGAAGCTTTCTTT

D gene: -
V gene: TRBV18
clone size: few
J gene: TRBJ2-2
CDR3 protein: CASSPGGVGELFF
CDR3 DNA: TGTGCCAGCTCACCAGGTGGTGTCGGGGAGCTGTTTTTT

D gene: -
V gene: TRBV7-4
clone size: -
J gene: TRBJ1-3
CDR3 protein: CASSPSHREGNTIYF
CDR3 DNA: TGTGCCAGCAGCCCTTCCCACAGGGAGGGAAACACCATATATTTT

D gene: -
V gene: TRBV29-1
clone size: once
J gene: TRBJ1-2
CDR3 protein: CSVEGGEGYTF
CDR3 DNA: TGCAGCGTTGAGGGGGGAGAGGGCTACACCTTC

D gene: TRBD2
V gene: TRBV5-6
clone size: once
J gene: TRBJ2-3
CDR3 protein: CASSRGLAADTQYF
CDR3 DNA: TGTGCCAGCAGCCGGGGACTAGCGGCGGATACGCAGTATTTT

D gene: -
V gene: TRBV18
clone size: -
J gene: TRBJ2-7
CDR3 protein: CASSQNQGYDEQYF
CDR3 DNA: TGTGCCAGCTCACAAAATCAAGGATACGACGAGCAGTACTTC

D gene: -
V gene: TRBV23-1
clone size: -
J gene: TRBJ2-1
CDR3 protein: CASSYGPGLQFNEQFF
CDR3 DNA: TGCGCCAGCAGTTATGGACCGGGTCTACAGTTCAATGAGCAGTTCTTC

D gene: -
V gene: TRBV2
clone size: -
J gene: TRBJ2-7
CDR3 protein: CASSGPKGGQYF
CDR3 DNA: TGTGCCAGCAGTGGTCCCAAAGGTGGGCAGTACTTC

D gene: -
V gene: TRBV5-1
clone size: once
J gene: TRBJ1-6
CDR3 protein: CASSLEAGKNSPLHF
CDR3 DNA: TGCGCCAGCAGCTTGGAGGCAGGGAAGAATTCACCCCTCCACTTT

D gene: -
V gene: TRBV30
clone size: -
J gene: TRBJ1-2
CDR3 protein: CAWSKDGYTF
CDR3 DNA: TGTGCCTGGAGTAAGGATGGCTACACCTTC

D gene: TRBD1
V gene: TRBV5-1
clone size: -
J gene: TRBJ1-1
CDR3 protein: CASSLALQGSEAFF
CDR3 DNA: TGCGCCAGCAGCTTGGCCCTACAGGGGAGTGAAGCTTTCTTT

D gene: -
V gene: TRBV18
clone size: few
J gene: TRBJ1-4
CDR3 protein: CASSRQQNDKLFF
CDR3 DNA: TGTGCCAGCTCCAGACAGCAGAATGATAAACTGTTTTTT

D gene: -
V gene: TRBV30
clone size: few
J gene: TRBJ1-1
CDR3 protein: CAWSDGGTMNTEAFF
CDR3 DNA: TGTGCCTGGAGTGATGGGGGGACCATGAACACTGAAGCTTTCTTT

D gene: -
V gene: TRBV13
clone size: -
J gene: TRBJ2-6
CDR3 protein: CASALGLGSGANVLTF
CDR3 DNA: TGTGCCAGCGCCTTAGGTCTGGGTTCTGGGGCCAACGTCCTGACTTTC

D gene: -
V gene: TRBV5-1
clone size: many
J gene: TRBJ1-6
CDR3 protein: CASRQQGENSPLHF
CDR3 DNA: TGCGCCAGCAGACAACAGGGTGAGAATTCACCCCTCCACTTT

D gene: -
V gene: TRBV19
clone size: -
J gene: TRBJ1-1
CDR3 protein: CASVSWNTEAFF
CDR3 DNA: TGTGCCAGTGTCTCCTGGAACACTGAAGCTTTCTTT

D gene: -
V gene: TRBV29-1
clone size: -
J gene: TRBJ1-4
CDR3 protein: CSVGGAQNEKLFF
CDR3 DNA: TGCAGCGTTGGGGGGGCCCAAAATGAAAAACTGTTTTTT

D gene: TRBD1
V gene: TRBV15
clone size: few
J gene: TRBJ2-7
CDR3 protein: CATSRGQGSNEQYF
CDR3 DNA: TGTGCCACCAGCAGAGGACAGGGCAGCAACGAGCAGTACTTC

D gene: -
V gene: TRBV7-2
clone size: -
J gene: TRBJ2-5
CDR3 protein: CASSLPRTRETQYF
CDR3 DNA: TGTGCCAGCAGCTTGCCGAGGACAAGAGAGACCCAGTACTTC

D gene: -
V gene: TRBV4-2
clone size: -
J gene: TRBJ2-2
CDR3 protein: CASSLYLGTGELFF
CDR3 DNA: TGTGCCAGCAGCCTCTATCTGGGTACCGGGGAGCTGTTTTTT

D gene: TRBD1
V gene: TRBV10-3
clone size: few
J gene: TRBJ1-4
CDR3 protein: CAISFVQGFEKLFF
CDR3 DNA: TGTGCCATCAGTTTTGTACAGGGGTTTGAAAAACTGTTTTTT